This T cell receptor beta chain was recorded in a study of T cell changes during pregnancy in multiple sclerosis. Using immunoSEQ multiplex PCR, the repertoire was profiled, and TCRdb retains in-frame clones only, with some absent. The sample has about 75,000 clones; roughly 90% are singletons. Comment on this clone: This sample includes further DNA sequences coding for the same CDR3.

The starting material was peripheral blood, obtained in the first trimester of pregnancy. The clonotype was recovered from a female donor in good health, enrolled as a control in a pregnancy study.

The CDR3 region has the DNA TGTGCCAGCAGCCGACAGCAAGAGACCCAGTACTTC. Translated: CASSRQQETQYF. V gene TRBV6-5 combines with J gene TRBJ2-5, with TRBD1 as a possible D gene (5 bases). Trimming pared 6 bases from V and 2 bases from J, leaving 7 bases between. This CDR3 is built from 12 residues. CDR1 is MNHEY, CDR2 SVGAGI, per germline.